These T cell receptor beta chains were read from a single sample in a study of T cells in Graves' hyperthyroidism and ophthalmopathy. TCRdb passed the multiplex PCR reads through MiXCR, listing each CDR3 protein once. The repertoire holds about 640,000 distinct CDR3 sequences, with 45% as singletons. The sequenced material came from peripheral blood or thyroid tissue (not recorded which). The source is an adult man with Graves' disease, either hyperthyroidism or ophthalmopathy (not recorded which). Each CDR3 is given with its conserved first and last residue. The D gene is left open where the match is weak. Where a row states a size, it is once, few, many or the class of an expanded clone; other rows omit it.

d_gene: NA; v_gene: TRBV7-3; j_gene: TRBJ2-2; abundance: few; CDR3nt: TGTGCCAGCAGCTCCCCCAGGGCAGGGAAGGCCGGGGAGCTGTTTTTT; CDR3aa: CASSSPRAGKAGELFF
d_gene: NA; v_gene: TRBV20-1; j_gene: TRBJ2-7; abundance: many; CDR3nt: TGCAGTGAGGCCAGGACGAAGGAGCAGTACTTC; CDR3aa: CSEARTKEQYF
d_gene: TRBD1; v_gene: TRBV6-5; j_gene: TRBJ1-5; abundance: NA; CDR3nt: TGTGCCAGCAGGGCCAGGACAGGGGGATATCAGCCCCAGCATTTT; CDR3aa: CASRARTGGYQPQHF
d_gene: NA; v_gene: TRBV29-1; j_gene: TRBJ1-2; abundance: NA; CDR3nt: TGCAGCGGGACAATGACAGACATTGCGATAGGCTACACCTTC; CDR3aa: CSGTMTDIAIGYTF
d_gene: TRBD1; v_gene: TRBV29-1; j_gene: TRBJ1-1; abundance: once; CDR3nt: TGCAGCGTTGGGGGACAGGGGCGAGAAGCTTTCTTT; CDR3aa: CSVGGQGREAFF
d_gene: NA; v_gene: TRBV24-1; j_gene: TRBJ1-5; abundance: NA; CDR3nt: TGTGCCAGCAGTTACCCTAGGACAGAAGATCAGCCCCAGCATTTT; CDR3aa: CASSYPRTEDQPQHF
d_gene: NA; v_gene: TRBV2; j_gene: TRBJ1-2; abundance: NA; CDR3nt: TGTGCCAGGGAGGACGCAGCTAACTATGGCTACACCTTC; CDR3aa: CAREDAANYGYTF
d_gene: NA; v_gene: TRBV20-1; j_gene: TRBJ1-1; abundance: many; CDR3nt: TGCAGTGCCCCAGGGGCAGGGAACACTGAAGCTTTCTTT; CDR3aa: CSAPGAGNTEAFF
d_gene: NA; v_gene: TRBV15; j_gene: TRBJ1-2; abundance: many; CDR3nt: TGTGCCACCAGCAGAGATGCGAACTATGGCTACACCTTC; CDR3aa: CATSRDANYGYTF
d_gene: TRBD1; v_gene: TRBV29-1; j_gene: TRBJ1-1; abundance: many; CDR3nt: TGCAGCGTGGCGACAGGGTTGGGCACTGAAGCTTTCTTT; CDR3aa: CSVATGLGTEAFF
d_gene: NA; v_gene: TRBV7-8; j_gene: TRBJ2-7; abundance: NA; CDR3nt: TGTGCCAGCAGCCCTGCGGGGATTTCCTACGAGCAGTACTTC; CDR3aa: CASSPAGISYEQYF
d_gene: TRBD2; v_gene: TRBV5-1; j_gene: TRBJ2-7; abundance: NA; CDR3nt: TGCGCCAGCAGCTTGACCCTAGCGGGAGTCTCCTACGAGCAGTACTTC; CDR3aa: CASSLTLAGVSYEQYF
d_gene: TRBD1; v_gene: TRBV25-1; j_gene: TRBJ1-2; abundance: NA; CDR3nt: TGTGCCAGCACCTCGACAGGGAGAAGCGGCTACACCTTC; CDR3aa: CASTSTGRSGYTF
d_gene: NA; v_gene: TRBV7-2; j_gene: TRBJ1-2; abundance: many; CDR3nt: TGTGCCAGCAGCTTAGGGAACCCCAGATATGGCTACACCTTC; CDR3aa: CASSLGNPRYGYTF
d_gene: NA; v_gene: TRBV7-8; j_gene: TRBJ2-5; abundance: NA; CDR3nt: TGTGCCAGCAGTCGAGGGGATGCCGATCAAGAGACCCAGTACTTC; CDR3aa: CASSRGDADQETQYF
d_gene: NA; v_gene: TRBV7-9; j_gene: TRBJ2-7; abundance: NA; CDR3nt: TGTGCCAGCAGCAAACGGGATTACTACGAGCAGTACTTC; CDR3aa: CASSKRDYYEQYF
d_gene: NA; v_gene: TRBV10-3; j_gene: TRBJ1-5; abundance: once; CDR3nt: TGTGCCATCAGTGAGGCAGGGGACCGACAGCCCCAGCATTTT; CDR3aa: CAISEAGDRQPQHF
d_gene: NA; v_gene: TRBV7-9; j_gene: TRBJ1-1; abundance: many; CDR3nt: TGTGCCAGCACCCCACCGCATTATAACACTGAAGCTTTCTTT; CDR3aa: CASTPPHYNTEAFF
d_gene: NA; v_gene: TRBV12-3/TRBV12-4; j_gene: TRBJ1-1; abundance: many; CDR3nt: TGTGCCAGCAGTTTTGGGCAGGGAGATGAAGCTTTCTTT; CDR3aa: CASSFGQGDEAFF
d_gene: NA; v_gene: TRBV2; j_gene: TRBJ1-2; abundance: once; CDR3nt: TGTGCCAGCAGTGAAGGAGAGGTCTATGGCTACACCTTC; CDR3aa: CASSEGEVYGYTF
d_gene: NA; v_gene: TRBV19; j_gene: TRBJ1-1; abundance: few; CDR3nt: TGTGCCAGTAGTATGACGGGAAAAGGGACTGAAGCTTTCTTT; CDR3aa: CASSMTGKGTEAFF
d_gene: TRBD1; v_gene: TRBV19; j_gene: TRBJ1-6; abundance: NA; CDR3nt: TGTGCCAGTAGTATCTTGGGGACAGCAGCCTCAAATTCACCCCTCCACTTT; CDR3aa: CASSILGTAASNSPLHF
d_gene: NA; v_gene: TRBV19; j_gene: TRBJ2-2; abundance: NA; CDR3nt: TGTGCCAGTATGGAGGTAGGGAATGTGAACGGGGAGCTGTTTTTT; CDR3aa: CASMEVGNVNGELFF
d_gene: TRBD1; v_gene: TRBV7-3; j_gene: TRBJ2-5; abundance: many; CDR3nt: TGTGCCAGCAGCTCGACAGGGGGCGATGAGACCCAGTACTTC; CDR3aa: CASSSTGGDETQYF
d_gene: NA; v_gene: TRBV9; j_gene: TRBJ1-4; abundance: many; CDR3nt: TGTGCCAGCAGCGTAGCGGGTTACACTAATGAAAAACTGTTTTTT; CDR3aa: CASSVAGYTNEKLFF